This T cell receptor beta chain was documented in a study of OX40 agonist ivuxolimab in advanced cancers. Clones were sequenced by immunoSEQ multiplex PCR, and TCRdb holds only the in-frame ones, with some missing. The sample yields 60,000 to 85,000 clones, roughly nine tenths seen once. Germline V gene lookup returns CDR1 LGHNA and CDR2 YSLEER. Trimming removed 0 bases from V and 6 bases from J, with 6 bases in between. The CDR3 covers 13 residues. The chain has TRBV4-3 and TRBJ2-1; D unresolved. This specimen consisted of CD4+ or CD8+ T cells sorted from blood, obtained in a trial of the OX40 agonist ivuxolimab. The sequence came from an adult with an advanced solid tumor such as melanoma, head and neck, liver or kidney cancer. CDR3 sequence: CASSQEVPNEQFF. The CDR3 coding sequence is TGCGCCAGCAGCCAAGAGGTCCCCAATGAGCAGTTCTTC.